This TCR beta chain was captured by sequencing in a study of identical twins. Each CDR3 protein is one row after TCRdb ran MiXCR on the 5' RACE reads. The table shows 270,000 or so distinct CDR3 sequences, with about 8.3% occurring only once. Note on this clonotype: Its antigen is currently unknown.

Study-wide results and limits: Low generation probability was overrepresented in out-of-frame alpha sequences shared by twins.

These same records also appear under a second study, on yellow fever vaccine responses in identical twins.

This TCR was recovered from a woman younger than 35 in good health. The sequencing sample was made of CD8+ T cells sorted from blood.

The CDR3 region is CSARPGPYPYEQYF. CDR3 coding DNA: TGCAGTGCTAGACCAGGTCCCTATCCATACGAGCAGTACTTC. V is TRBV20-1 and J is TRBJ2-7, with D unresolved. This CDR3 comprises 14 residues. Germline values: CDR1 DFQATT, CDR2 SNEGSKA (reference sequence). Trimming stripped 2 bases from V and 4 bases from J, with 15 bases between.